This T cell receptor (beta chain) stems from a study of blood T cells in healthy people across ages. Whole-study results and caveats: The CMV status of each donor remained undetermined, and this could have confounded shifts in expanded clonotypes.

A second PCR, run for roughly 6 to 11 cycles, used a sample-barcoded 5' primer plus a J-beta primer mix. All cDNA molecules were each tagged by a template-switch adaptor with 12 random nucleotides. TCRdb re-called the 5' RACE reads with MiXCR, one entry per CDR3 protein. The profile covers more than 650,000 distinct CDR3 sequences, with 20% to 25% appearing a single time and approximately 20% taken by the ten largest. The CDR3 is made up of 18 amino acids. V lost 4 bases and J lost 2; bases outside the gene matches: 16. The germline gives CDR1 SGDLS, CDR2 YYNGEE. This clonotype was recorded at least ten times. Its antigen remains unknown.

The sequence was obtained from a man aged 70 or older in good health. The gene calls are TRBV9 and TRBJ2-3, with 7 bases that match TRBD1. Sequencing used blood. The CDR3 DNA follows: TGTGCCAGCAGCCCCTCCGAGGACAGGTGGGATCCCACAGATACGCAGTATTTT. This gives the protein CASSPSEDRWDPTDTQYF.